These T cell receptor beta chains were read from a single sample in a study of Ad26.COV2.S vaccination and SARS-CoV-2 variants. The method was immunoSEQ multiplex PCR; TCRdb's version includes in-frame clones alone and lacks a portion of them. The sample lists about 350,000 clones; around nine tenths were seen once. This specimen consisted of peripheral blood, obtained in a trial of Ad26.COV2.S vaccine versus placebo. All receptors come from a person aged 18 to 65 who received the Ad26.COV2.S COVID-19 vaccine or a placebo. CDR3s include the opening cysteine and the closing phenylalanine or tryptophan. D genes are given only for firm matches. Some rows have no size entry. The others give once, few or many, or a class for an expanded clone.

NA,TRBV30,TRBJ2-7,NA,CAWSVWGGPYEQYF,TGTGCCTGGAGTGTATGGGGGGGCCCCTACGAGCAGTACTTC
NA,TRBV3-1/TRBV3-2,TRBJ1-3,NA,CASSQVFITASGNTIYF,TGTGCCAGCAGCCAAGTGTTTATCACAGCCTCTGGAAACACCATATATTTT
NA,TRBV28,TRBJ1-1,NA,CASIATGVGTEAFF,TGTGCCAGCATTGCGACCGGGGTAGGCACTGAAGCTTTCTTT
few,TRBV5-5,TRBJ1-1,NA,CASSWGPLNTEAFF,TGTGCCAGCAGCTGGGGACCGCTGAACACTGAAGCTTTCTTT
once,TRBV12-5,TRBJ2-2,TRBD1,CASGRGQGDTGELFF,TGTGCTAGTGGGAGGGGACAGGGAGACACCGGGGAGCTGTTTTTT
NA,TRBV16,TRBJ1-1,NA,CASSQSQGTEAFF,TGTGCCAGCAGCCAATCGCAGGGAACTGAAGCTTTCTTT
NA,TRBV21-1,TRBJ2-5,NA,CAGGGESQYF,TGTGCCGGGGGTGGGGAGTCCCAGTACTTC
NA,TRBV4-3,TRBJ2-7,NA,CASSQDRERGSSYEQYF,TGCGCCAGCAGCCAAGATCGAGAACGGGGTAGCTCCTACGAGCAGTACTTC
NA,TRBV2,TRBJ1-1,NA,CASEAGRGTEAFF,TGTGCCAGCGAGGCGGGGCGAGGGACTGAAGCTTTCTTT
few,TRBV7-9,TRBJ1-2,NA,CASSLVQGRGYTF,TGTGCCAGCAGCTTAGTGCAGGGGAGAGGCTACACCTTC
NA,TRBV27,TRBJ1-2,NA,CASSRAPNYGYTF,TGTGCCAGCAGTAGGGCCCCGAACTATGGCTACACCTTC
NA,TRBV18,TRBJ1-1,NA,CASSPRGGERLNTEAFF,TGTGCCAGCTCACCCCGGGGCGGGGAACGGTTGAACACTGAAGCTTTCTTT
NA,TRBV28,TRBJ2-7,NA,CASSPGLPPYEQYF,TGTGCCAGCAGTCCAGGGCTCCCTCCCTACGAGCAGTACTTC
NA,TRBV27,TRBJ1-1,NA,CATRSWGGTEAFF,TGTGCCACCAGATCCTGGGGAGGCACTGAAGCTTTCTTT
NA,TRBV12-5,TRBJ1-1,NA,CASGLEKTVHTEAFF,TGTGCTAGTGGTTTGGAGAAGACAGTCCACACTGAAGCTTTCTTT
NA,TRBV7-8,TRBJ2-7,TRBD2,CASSSASRGAGGEQYF,TGTGCCAGCAGCTCCGCAAGCAGGGGCGCGGGGGGCGAGCAGTACTTC
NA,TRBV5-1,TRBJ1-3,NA,CASSLEGGSSGNTIYF,TGCGCCAGCAGCTTGGAAGGGGGGAGCTCTGGAAACACCATATATTTT
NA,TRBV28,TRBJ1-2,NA,CASSLMARRHYGYTF,TGTGCCAGCAGTTTAATGGCCAGAAGACACTATGGCTACACCTTC
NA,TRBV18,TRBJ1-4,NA,CASLEETNEKLFF,TGTGCCAGCTTAGAGGAAACTAATGAAAAACTGTTTTTT
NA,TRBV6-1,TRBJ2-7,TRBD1,CASSEILTGGYEQYF,TGTGCCAGCAGTGAAATATTGACAGGGGGCTACGAGCAGTACTTC
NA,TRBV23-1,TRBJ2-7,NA,CASIRDTNSYEQYF,TGCGCCAGCATCCGGGACACCAACTCCTACGAGCAGTACTTC
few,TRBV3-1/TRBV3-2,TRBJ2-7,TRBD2,CASSQEAGGLEQYF,TGTGCCAGCAGCCAAGAAGCGGGGGGCCTCGAGCAGTACTTC
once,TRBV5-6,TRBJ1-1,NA,CASSSWLGERGTEAFF,TGTGCCAGCAGCTCCTGGTTGGGCGAGCGGGGCACTGAAGCTTTCTTT
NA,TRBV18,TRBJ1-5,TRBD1,CASSPLGQGSNQPQHF,TGTGCCAGCTCACCTCTGGGACAGGGTAGCAATCAGCCCCAGCATTTT
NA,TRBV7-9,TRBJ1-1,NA,CASSSDSVNTEAFF,TGTGCCAGCAGCTCGGACAGCGTGAACACTGAAGCTTTCTTT
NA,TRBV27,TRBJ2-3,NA,CASLATSTDTQYF,TGTGCCAGCCTAGCCACTAGCACAGATACGCAGTATTTT
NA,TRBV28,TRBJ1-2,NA,CASSFLQGSGGYTF,TGTGCCAGCAGTTTTTTGCAGGGATCGGGTGGCTACACCTTC
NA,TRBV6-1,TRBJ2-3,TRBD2,CASSDPSGTTDTQYF,TGTGCCAGCAGTGACCCTAGCGGGACCACAGATACGCAGTATTTT
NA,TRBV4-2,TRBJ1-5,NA,CASSQDLSGRQPQHF,TGTGCCAGCAGCCAAGATCTGAGCGGACGTCAGCCCCAGCATTTT
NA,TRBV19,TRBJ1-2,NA,CASSPPGPLRDGYTF,TGTGCCAGTAGTCCACCGGGACCTCTCAGGGATGGCTACACCTTC
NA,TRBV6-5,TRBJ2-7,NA,CASSYPPSYEQYF,TGTGCCAGCAGTTACCCCCCATCCTACGAGCAGTACTTC
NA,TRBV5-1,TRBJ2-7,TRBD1,CASTDREMDEQYF,TGCGCCAGCACCGACAGGGAAATGGACGAGCAGTACTTC
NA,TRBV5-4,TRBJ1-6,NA,CASSGTDTPNSPLHF,TGTGCCAGCAGCGGTACAGACACCCCTAATTCACCCCTCCACTTT
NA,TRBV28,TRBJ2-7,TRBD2,CASSSPAGTSSYEQYF,TGTGCCAGCTCGAGCCCAGCGGGAACTAGCTCCTACGAGCAGTACTTC
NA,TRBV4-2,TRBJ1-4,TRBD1,CASSQMDRGTNEKLFF,TGTGCCAGCAGCCAAATGGACAGGGGAACTAATGAAAAACTGTTTTTT
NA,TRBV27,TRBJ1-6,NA,CASRGNDYNSPLHF,TGTGCCAGCAGAGGGAATGACTATAATTCACCCCTCCACTTT
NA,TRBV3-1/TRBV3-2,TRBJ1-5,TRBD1,CASSQGTGRSNQPQHF,TGTGCCAGCAGCCAGGGGACAGGGAGAAGCAATCAGCCCCAGCATTTT
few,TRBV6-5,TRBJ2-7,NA,CATLAWDGDYEQYF,TGTGCCACCCTTGCCTGGGACGGGGACTACGAGCAGTACTTC
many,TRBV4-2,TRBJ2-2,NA,CASSPEVARNTGELFF,TGTGCCAGCAGCCCTGAGGTAGCGAGGAACACCGGGGAGCTGTTTTTT
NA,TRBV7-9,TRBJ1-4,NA,CASSSPFGGGNEKLFF,TGTGCCAGCAGCTCCCCTTTCGGGGGGGGAAATGAAAAACTGTTTTTT
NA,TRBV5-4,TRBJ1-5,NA,CAMGQQLDGKPQHF,TGTGCCATGGGGCAGCAACTAGACGGGAAGCCCCAGCATTTT
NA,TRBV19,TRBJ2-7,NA,CASMGGGLYEQYF,TGTGCCAGTATGGGAGGAGGGCTCTACGAGCAGTACTTC